The following is a TCR beta chain sequence with its context. The antigen is not known. From mRNA, alpha and beta CDR3 regions were amplified using semiquantitative ARM-PCR. Exponential amplification used communal superprimers after tagged nested gene-specific primers in ARM-PCR. TCRdb re-derived calls from the multiplex PCR reads in MiXCR, one entry per CDR3 protein. The sample contains roughly 15,000 distinct CDR3 sequences, 50% to 75% of which appear only once. The record originates from a study of relationships among human T cell subsets. The study, taken as a whole, reports: Regulatory and Th2 subsets had few clones over 100 reads, unlike CD8+ cytotoxic cells.

Trimming left V 5 bases short and J 10 bases short, with 17 bases between. The CDR3 covers 13 residues. Germline CDR1 is WSHSY and CDR2 is SAAADI. CD4+CD25+ regulatory T cells came from anti-CD25 bead selection of positively selected CD4+ cells. The rearrangement joins TRBV10-2 to TRBJ2-5, with a tentative D call TRBD2 (6 bases). The source is a middle-aged man in good health. Sequencing was done on a sample of Tregs sorted from blood. The CDR3: CASSREFGVSQYF. The CDR3 DNA sequence: TGCGCCAGCAGTCGGGAGTTTGGGGTGAGCCAGTACTTC.